This T cell receptor beta chain originates from a study of shared clonotypes between healthy human individuals. In the study overall: Used for every donor were three CD4 naive, three CD4 memory, two CD8 naive and one CD8 memory plate.

Study results and caveats: Estimated richness was generally greater in naive than memory subsets.

Sequenced by immunoSEQ multiplex PCR; TCRdb stores in-frame clones only, minus some. Of about 1 million clones listed, about 75% were seen once; the top ten hold 1.4% to 1.5%. For this clone: Its matching antigen is unknown.

The CDR3 sequence is 15 residues long. Germline assignment: CDR1 SNHLY and CDR2 FYNNEI. V shed 5 bases and J 8 bases; nucleotides not matched to a gene: 9. V usage is TRBV2 and J usage is TRBJ1-6; TRBD1 agrees at 7 bases. Sequenced sample: memory CD4+ T cells sorted from blood. Subset described: CD45RA-negative fraction. This TCR came from a young man in good health. CDR3 in DNA: TGTGCCAGCAGTCGCGCGGGGACAGCATATTCACCCCTCCACTTT. Translating gives CASSRAGTAYSPLHF. The complete variable domain, with remaining parts taken from reference TRBV2 and TRBJ1-6, reads EPEVTQTPSHQVTQMGQEVILRCVPISNHLYFYWYRQILGQKVEFLVSFYNNEISEKSEIFDDQFSVERPDGSNFTLKIRSTKLEDSAMYFCASSRAGTAYSPLHFGNGTRLTVT.